This TCR beta chain originates from a study of T cell responses to AZD1222 COVID-19 vaccine. Study as a whole: Recipients boosted at about 4 weeks or about 12 weeks are pooled.

This CDR3 contains 14 residues. Germline V gene data show CDR1 as LNHDA and CDR2 as SQIVND (reference sequence). V lost 6 bases to trimming and J lost 2 bases; unmatched junction nucleotides: 5. TCRdb's copy holds only in-frame clones and misses some; the assay was immunoSEQ multiplex PCR. The sample includes 150,000 to 200,000 clones, approximately 92% of them seen just once. The sequence was obtained from an adult in good health. Material: peripheral blood, obtained on day 0 of AZD1222 vaccination. The chain carries TRBV19 and TRBJ2-7; 9 bases match TRBD1. The CDR3 reads CASRPGQGTYEQYF. The CDR3 coding sequence is TGTGCCAGTAGACCGGGACAGGGCACCTACGAGCAGTACTTC.